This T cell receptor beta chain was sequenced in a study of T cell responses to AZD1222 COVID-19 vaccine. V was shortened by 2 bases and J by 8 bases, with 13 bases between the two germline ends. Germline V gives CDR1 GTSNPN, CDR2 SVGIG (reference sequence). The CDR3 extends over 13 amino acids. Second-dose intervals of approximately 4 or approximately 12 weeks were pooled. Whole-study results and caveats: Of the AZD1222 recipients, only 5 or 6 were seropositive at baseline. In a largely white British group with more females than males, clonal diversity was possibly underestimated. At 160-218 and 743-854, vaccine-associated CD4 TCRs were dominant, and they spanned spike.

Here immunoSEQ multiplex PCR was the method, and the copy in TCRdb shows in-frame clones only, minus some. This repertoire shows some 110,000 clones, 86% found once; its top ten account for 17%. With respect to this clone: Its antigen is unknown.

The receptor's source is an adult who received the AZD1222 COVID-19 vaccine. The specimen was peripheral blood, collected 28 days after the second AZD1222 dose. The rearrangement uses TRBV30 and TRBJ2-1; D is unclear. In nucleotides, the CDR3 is TGTGCCTGGAGTCCCGGACCGCCGGATGAGCAGTTCTTC. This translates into CAWSPGPPDEQFF.